The source of this T cell receptor beta chain is a study of CD4+ T cells in melanoma. Findings of the study overall: Reportedly, melanoma neoantigen-specific CD4+ T cells showed varied differentiation states. CD8+ T cell, macrophage and B cell function reportedly correlated with neoantigen-specific CD4+ T cells.

Germline assignment: CDR1 SGHKS and CDR2 YYEKEE (reference sequence). V lost 1 base and J 2 bases, leaving 13 bases between the germline ends. CDR3 length: 15 amino acids. Produced via immunoSEQ multiplex PCR; TCRdb's table is partial and in-frame only. The table has over 8,000 clones, around 69% seen once. This clone was observed once. Its antigen is unknown. This TCR was sampled from a human donor with melanoma. The sequenced sample was tumor tissue. The chain couples TRBV5-5 to TRBJ2-7; possible D gene TRBD2, 7 bases. The CDR3 region is CASSLRTGGPYEQYF. The DNA of the CDR3 is TGTGCCAGCAGCTTGAGAACGGGGGGCCCCTACGAGCAGTACTTC.